The entry below gives a single T cell receptor (beta chain) sequence along with its context. Which antigen it targets is not known. No much larger clonotype is one base removed from it; base qualities were not supplied. These data belong to a study of graft-versus-host responses after intestinal transplantation (dated by TCRdb to the early 2020s). About the full investigation: Multivisceral, liver-intestinal, or isolated intestinal transplants were received by the recipients. After intestinal transplantation, graft-versus-host and host-versus-graft alloreactive T cell clones in the graft, circulation and bone marrow were tracked using bulk TCR-beta CDR3 sequencing. To identify alloreactive clones, pre-transplant mixed lymphocyte reaction products were sequenced and then compared with unstimulated pre-transplant donor and recipient T cells. Samples from three later patients were sequenced in-house on an Illumina MiSeq with MiXCR processing rather than by the commercial service. Every recipient was given anti-thymocyte globulin induction, then maintenance tacrolimus and steroids for roughly 3 years. The cohort enrolled 20 to 30 intestinal transplant recipients, one of whom was a retransplant, and 3 patients without pretransplant specimens were excluded. A peak of at least 4% donor T cells among recipient peripheral blood mononuclear cells was the definition used for donor T cell macrochimerism.

The time point label, read with the paper, signifies: cells obtained before transplantation from donor or recipient. CD3+CD4+ and CD3+CD8+ populations were FACS-sorted from unstimulated pre-transplant donor and recipient cells taken from spleen or lymph nodes. Receptors were amplified or captured by the immunoSEQ multiplex PCR assay. In most patients, genomic DNA was isolated using the Qiagen DNeasy Blood and Tissue Kit and sent frozen to Adaptive Biotechnologies for TCR sequencing. For most patients, high-throughput TCR-beta CDR3 sequencing of genomic DNA was performed by Adaptive Biotechnologies. Per the authors' processing: TCR sequencing data were retrieved from Adaptive's ImmunoSEQ software for 15 to 20 patients, whereas three other patients were processed with MiXCR and VDJtools. To correct CD4 versus CD8 sorting errors, sequences present in both subsets at a frequency ratio below 5:1 were removed. CDR3 nucleotide sequences shared between donor and recipient were removed because the origin of such sequences could not be assigned. To count as alloreactive, a clone needed at least 2-fold expansion over unstimulated cells and a minimum CFSE-low frequency of 0.002% (template counts) or 0.001% (read counts). Clones were considered mappable if detected in sequenced pre-transplant spleen, lymph node, or MLR CFSE-low populations of the donor or recipient. Cumulative frequency of alloreactive clones was calculated as a percentage of all sequences weighted by copy number. TCRdb mirrors the immuneACCESS table, restricted to in-frame sequences. Some clones are absent from its copies; in checked studies, under half trace to an unresolved V gene, and the reason for the others is unknown. V, J and clone size were drawn from that table, and D and trimming were deduced from the DNA. This sample comprises 85,000 to 90,000 clones, more than 85% of them detected only once. Under 0.4% of the sample is in the top ten clones.

Summary of the overall study and its limitations: GvH clones turned up in recipient bone marrow, with some appearing earlier in ileal mucosa or blood, a pattern consistent with an intestinal mucosal origin. Patients with donor T cell macrochimerism had high GvH to HvG T cell clonal ratios in their allografts. Peak levels of circulating GvH clones were associated with declines in HvG clones early after transplant. Conclusions were limited by the relatively low number and heterogeneity of intestinal transplant patients.

The sequencing used unstimulated CD4+ T cells sorted from spleen or lymph node cells, collected before transplant. The sequence came from a human donor who was the organ donor for an intestinal transplant.

The CDR3 region has the sequence CASSPPGEAGGYNEQFF. The sequenced DNA is TGTGCCAGCAGTCCTCCCGGGGAAGCGGGGGGCTACAATGAGCAGTTCTTC. The sequence links TRBV27 to TRBJ2-1; the central 9 bases match TRBD2. V and J are trimmed by 5 bases and 3 bases, and the gene matches miss 11 bases of the junction. The germline V gene (reference sequence) gives CDR1 as MNHEY and CDR2 as SMNVEV. From its cysteine to its phenylalanine, the CDR3 spans 17 amino acids. CDR3 DNA is the only sequence kept; it has 51 bases, read in frame from the first base.